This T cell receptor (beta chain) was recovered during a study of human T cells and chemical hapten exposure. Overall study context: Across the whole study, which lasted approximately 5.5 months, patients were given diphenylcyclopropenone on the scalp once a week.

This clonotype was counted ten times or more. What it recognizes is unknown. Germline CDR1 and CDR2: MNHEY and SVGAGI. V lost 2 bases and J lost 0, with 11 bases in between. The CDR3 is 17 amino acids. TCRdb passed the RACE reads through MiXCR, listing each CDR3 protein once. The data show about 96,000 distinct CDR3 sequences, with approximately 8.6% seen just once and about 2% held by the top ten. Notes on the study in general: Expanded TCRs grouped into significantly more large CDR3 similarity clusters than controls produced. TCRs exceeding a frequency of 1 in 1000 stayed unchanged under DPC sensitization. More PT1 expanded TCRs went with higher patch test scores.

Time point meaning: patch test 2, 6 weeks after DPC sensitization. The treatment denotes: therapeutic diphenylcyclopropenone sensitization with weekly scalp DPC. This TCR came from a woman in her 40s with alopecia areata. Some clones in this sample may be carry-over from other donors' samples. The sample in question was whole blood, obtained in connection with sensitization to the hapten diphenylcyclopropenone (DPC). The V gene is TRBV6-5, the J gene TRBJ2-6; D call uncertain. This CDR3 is CASSYATPSSGANVLTF. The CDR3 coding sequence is TGTGCCAGCAGTTACGCAACGCCAAGCTCTGGGGCCAACGTCCTGACTTTC.